The 11 T cell receptor beta chains in this list originate from one sample, sequenced in a study of control samples from healthy donors and cancer patients. Some clones are missing from TCRdb's copy, which holds only in-frame ones; the method was immunoSEQ multiplex PCR. Among more than 100,000 clones listed, around 88% were seen once. Sequencing was performed on PBMCs. The receptors derive from a man aged 60 to 69 with lung cancer.

This chain joins TRBV30 and TRBJ2-3; D ambiguous. The CDR3 contains 13 residues. Deletions cut 5 bases from V and 2 bases from J, with 11 bases between. Germline values: CDR1 GTSNPN, CDR2 SVGIG (reference sequence). Here the CDR3 reads CAWGVDFTDTQYF. The CDR3 region has the DNA TGTGCCTGGGGGGTAGATTTCACAGATACGCAGTATTTT.

The chain has TRBV11-1 and TRBJ1-4, with TRBD1 matching over 9 bases. The CDR3 contains 14 residues. Trimming at V came to 5 bases and at J to 5 bases, leaving 3 bases not matched to a gene. The germline V gene encodes CDR1 SGHAT and CDR2 FQDESV (reference sequence). The CDR3 protein is CASSADRGNEKLFF. The CDR3 nucleotides read TGTGCCAGCAGCGCGGACAGGGGCAATGAAAAACTGTTTTTT.

The V and J genes are TRBV11-3 and TRBJ2-5, with 9 bases that match TRBD1. Unmatched junction bases numbered 2, after V lost 5 bases and J lost 4 bases. This CDR3 has 13 residues. Per the germline V gene, CDR1 is SGHNT and CDR2 is YENEEA. The CDR3 bases are TGTGCCAGCAGCCCGACAGGGGGAGAGACCCAGTACTTC. Residues: CASSPTGGETQYF. Looking up the rest from reference TRBV11-3 and TRBJ2-5 gives the full variable domain: EAGVVQSPRYKIIEKKQPVAFWCNPISGHNTLYWYLQNLGQGPELLIRYENEEAVDDSQLPKDRFSAERLKGVDSTLKIQPAELGDSAVYLCASSPTGGETQYFGPGTRLLVL.

V gene TRBV3-1 (or the pseudogene TRBV3-2) combines with J gene TRBJ1-1, with 7 bases that match TRBD1. The trim removed 0 bases at V and 7 bases at J, leaving 11 bases unmatched. The CDR3 spans 16 residues. Germline V gene lookup returns CDR1 LGHDT and CDR2 YNNKEL (reference sequence). The CDR3 region is CASSQDWFRGVGEAFF. The CDR3 DNA follows: TGTGCCAGCAGCCAAGACTGGTTCAGGGGGGTCGGTGAAGCTTTCTTT.

The V gene is TRBV5-1, the J gene TRBJ2-5; 12 nucleotides align to TRBD1. The trim removed 1 base at V and 5 bases at J, leaving 6 bases unmatched. CDR3 size: 16 residues. Germline CDR1 SGHRS, CDR2 YFSETQ. CDR3 in DNA: TGCGCCAGCAGCTTGTACGGGACAGGGGGCCGGGAGACCCAGTACTTC. Encoded protein: CASSLYGTGGRETQYF. Variable domain in full (rest from reference TRBV5-1 and TRBJ2-5): KAGVTQTPRYLIKTRGQQVTLSCSPISGHRSVSWYQQTPGQGLQFLFEYFSETQRNKGNFPGRFSGRQFSNSRSEMNVSTLELGDSALYLCASSLYGTGGRETQYFGPGTRLLVL.

In the case of this clone: A read error may account for a junction end that differs from germline. The rearrangement joins TRBV7-3 to TRBJ2-2; 10 positions match TRBD2. This CDR3 region has 15 residues. The germline V gene has CDR1 SGHTA and CDR2 FQGTGA. The CDR3 bases are TGTGCCAGCACCCTAAGCGGGGGGGCCTCCGGGAAGCTGTTTTTT. It specifies CASTLSGGASGKLFF.

The J gene is TRBJ2-5, the V gene TRBV2; 8 nucleotides line up with TRBD2. Germline assignment: CDR1 SNHLY and CDR2 FYNNEI. The CDR3 is 14 residues long. With 7 bases clipped from V and 1 base from J, the junction kept 5 bases outside the gene matches. The CDR3 DNA sequence: TGTGCCAGCAAGCGGGGGCCCGGCCAAGAGACCCAGTACTTC. It is translated as CASKRGPGQETQYF.

The chain couples TRBV19 to TRBJ1-5, with a possible D match to TRBD1 (5 bases). V was pared by 6 bases and J by 0 bases, with 12 bases between. The germline V gene has CDR1 LNHDA and CDR2 SQIVND (reference sequence). The CDR3 sequence is 15 residues long. The DNA for the CDR3 is TGTGCCAGTAGCACCGGACATAGTAGCAATCAGCCCCAGCATTTT. Protein product: CASSTGHSSNQPQHF.

The rearrangement uses TRBV6-5 and TRBJ2-7, with TRBD1 identical over 9 bases. CDR1 is MNHEY and CDR2 is SVGAGI in the germline V gene. This CDR3 contains 14 residues. V gave up 8 bases and J gave up 3 bases; unmatched junction bases: 8. This CDR3 reads CASDPGQGFYEQYV. CDR3 coding DNA: TGTGCCAGCGACCCGGGACAGGGCTTCTACGAGCAGTACGTC.

This chain uses TRBV5-8 with TRBJ1-4; D might be TRBD1 (6 bases). With 8 bases removed from V and 8 bases from J, the gap between germline ends came to 16 bases. The CDR3 contains 13 residues. Germline CDR1 is SGHTS and CDR2 is YDEGEE. CDR3 sequence reads: CASLQGMREKLFF. The DNA for the CDR3 is TGTGCCAGTTTACAGGGAATGCGAGAAAAACTGTTTTTT.

This sequence joins TRBV18 and TRBJ1-2; a weak D match, TRBD1 (5 bases). This CDR3 contains 14 residues. From germline, CDR1 is KGHSH and CDR2 LQKENI. Trimming removed 5 bases from V and 4 bases from J, with 14 bases in between. In DNA, the CDR3 is TGTGCCAGCTCAGCCACGGTGGACACCTATGGCTACACCTTC. It yields the protein CASSATVDTYGYTF.